The source of this T cell receptor beta chain is a study of blood T cell repertoires in COVID-19. The wider study: The samples span acute and convalescent COVID-19 from the United States, Italy and Spain. From T cells, B-cell-depleted T cells, or PBMCs came the material, which was cDNA or gDNA.

Under the authors' procedure: Amplification of reference gene primers was used by the study to estimate nucleated cell counts. Clones were read by immunoSEQ multiplex PCR, and TCRdb kept only the in-frame ones, dropping some. V and J calls and clone size follow that table, whereas D and trimming were derived from the DNA. The repertoire holds under 150,000 clones, with 85% as singletons. The clonotype comes from a human donor in a cohort sampled during active COVID-19. What was sequenced was peripheral blood.

CDR3: CASSPSSSGALKYEQYF. CDR3 bases: TGTGCCAGCAGTCCGTCCTCTAGCGGGGCTCTAAAATACGAGCAGTACTTC. The V and J genes are TRBV27 and TRBJ2-7; TRBD2 matches at 9 bases. There are 17 residues in the CDR3. CDR1 MNHEY and CDR2 SMNVEV come from the germline V gene (reference sequence). The junction had 15 bases not matched to a gene; V was cut back by 5 bases and J by 4 bases.